This TCR beta chain was identified in a study of cytomegalovirus exposure and HLA in healthy donors. Across the study: From donors who were HLA-typed, an early data release held 70 million to 90 million unique TCRs. Study-level points and caveats: Researchers catalogued approximately 170 TCR beta chains as cytomegalovirus-associated. Prediction of most subjects' HLA-A and HLA-B alleles by TCR beta sequences was reportedly accurate. V- and J-gene trimming of TCR beta was linked (in a later analysis) to a missense DCLRE1C variant.

Points on this clone: Antigen: not known.

Use of 60 Vbeta and 13 Jbeta primers characterized the PCR. Sequencing used immunoSEQ multiplex PCR; TCRdb keeps in-frame clones, though not all of them. The sample has about 130,000 clones, roughly 80% seen once. The CDR3 spans 14 residues. V lost 6 bases to trimming and J lost 3 bases; unmatched junction nucleotides: 2. The germline V gene has CDR1 MGHRA and CDR2 YSYEKL. Sample: PBMCs. The chain carries TRBV4-1 and TRBJ2-3, with 11 bases identical to TRBD1. This TCR derives from a woman aged 40-49 years in good health and CMV-seronegative. The CDR3 nucleotides are TGCGCCAGCAGGGACAGGGGGCCGACAGATACGCAGTATTTT. Its translation: CASRDRGPTDTQYF.